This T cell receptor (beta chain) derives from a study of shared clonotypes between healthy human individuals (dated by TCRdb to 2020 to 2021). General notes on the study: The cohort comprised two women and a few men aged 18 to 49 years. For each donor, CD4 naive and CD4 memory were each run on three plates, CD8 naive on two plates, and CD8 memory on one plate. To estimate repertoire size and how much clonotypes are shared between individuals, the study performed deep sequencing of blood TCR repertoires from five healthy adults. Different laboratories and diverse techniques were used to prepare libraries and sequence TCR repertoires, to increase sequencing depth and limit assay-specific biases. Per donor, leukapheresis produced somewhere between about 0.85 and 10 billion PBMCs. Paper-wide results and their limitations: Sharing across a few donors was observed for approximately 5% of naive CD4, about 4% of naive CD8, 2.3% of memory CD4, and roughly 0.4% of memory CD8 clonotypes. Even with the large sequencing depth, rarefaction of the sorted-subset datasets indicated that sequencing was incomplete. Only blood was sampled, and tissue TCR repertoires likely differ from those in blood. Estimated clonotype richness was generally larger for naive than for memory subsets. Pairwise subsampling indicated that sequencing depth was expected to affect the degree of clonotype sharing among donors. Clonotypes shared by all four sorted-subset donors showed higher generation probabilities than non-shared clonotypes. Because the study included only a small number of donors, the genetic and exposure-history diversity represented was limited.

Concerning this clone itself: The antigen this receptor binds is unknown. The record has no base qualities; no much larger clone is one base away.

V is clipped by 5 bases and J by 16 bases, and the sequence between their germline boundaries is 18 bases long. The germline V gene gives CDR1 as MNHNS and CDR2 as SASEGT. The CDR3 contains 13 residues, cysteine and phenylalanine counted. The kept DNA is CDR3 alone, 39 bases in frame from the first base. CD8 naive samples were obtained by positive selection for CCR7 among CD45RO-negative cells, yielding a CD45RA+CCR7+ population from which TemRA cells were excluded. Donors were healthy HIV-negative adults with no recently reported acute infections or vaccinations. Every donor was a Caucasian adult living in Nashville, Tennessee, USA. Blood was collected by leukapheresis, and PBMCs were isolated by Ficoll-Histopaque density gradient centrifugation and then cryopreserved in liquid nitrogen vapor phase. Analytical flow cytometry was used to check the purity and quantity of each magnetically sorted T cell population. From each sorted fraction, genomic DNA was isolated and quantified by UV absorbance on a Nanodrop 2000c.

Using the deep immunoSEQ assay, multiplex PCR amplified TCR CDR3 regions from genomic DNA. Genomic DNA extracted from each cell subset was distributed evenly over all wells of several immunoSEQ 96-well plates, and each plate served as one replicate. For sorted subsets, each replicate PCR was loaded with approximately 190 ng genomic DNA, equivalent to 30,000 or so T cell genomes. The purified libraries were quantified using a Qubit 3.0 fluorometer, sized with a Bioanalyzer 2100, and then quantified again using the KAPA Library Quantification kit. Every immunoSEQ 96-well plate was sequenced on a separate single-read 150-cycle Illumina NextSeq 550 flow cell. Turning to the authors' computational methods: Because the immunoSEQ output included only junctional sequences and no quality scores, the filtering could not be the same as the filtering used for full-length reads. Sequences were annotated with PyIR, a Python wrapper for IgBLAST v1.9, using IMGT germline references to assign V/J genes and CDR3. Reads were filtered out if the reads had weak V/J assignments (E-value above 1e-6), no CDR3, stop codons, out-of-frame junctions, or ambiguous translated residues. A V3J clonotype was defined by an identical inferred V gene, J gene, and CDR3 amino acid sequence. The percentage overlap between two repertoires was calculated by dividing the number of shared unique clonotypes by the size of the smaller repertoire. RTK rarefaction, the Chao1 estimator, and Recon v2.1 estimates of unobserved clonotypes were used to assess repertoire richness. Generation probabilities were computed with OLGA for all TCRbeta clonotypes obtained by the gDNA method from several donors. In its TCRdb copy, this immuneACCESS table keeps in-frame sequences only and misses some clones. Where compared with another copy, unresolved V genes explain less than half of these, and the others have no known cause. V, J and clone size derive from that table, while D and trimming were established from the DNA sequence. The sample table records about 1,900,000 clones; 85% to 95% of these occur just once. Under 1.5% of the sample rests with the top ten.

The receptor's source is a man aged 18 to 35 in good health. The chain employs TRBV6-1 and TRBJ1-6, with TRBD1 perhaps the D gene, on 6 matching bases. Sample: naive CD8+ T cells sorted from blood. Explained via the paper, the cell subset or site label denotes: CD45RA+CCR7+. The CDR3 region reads CASSTLPGQQLHF. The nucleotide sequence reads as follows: TGTGCCAGCAGTACTCTACCGGGACAACAGCTCCACTTT.